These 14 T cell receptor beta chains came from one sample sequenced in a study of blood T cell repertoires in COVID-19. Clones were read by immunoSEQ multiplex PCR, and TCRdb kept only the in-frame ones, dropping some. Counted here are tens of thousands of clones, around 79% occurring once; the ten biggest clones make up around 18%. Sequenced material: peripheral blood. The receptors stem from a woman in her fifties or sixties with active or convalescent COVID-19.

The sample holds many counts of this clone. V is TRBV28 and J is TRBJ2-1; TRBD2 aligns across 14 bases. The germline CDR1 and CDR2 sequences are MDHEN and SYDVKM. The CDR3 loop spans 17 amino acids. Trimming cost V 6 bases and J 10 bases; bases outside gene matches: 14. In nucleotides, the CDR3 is TGTGCCAGCAGCCACTCCCGAGGACTAGCGGGGGGTCAGGAGCAGTTCTTC. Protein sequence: CASSHSRGLAGGQEQFF.

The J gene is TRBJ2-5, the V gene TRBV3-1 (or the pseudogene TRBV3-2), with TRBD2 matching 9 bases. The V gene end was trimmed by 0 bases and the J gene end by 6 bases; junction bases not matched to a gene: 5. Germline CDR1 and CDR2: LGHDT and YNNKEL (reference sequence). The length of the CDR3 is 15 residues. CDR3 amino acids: CASSQDRTSDQTQYF. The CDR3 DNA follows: TGTGCCAGCAGCCAAGATAGGACTAGCGACCAGACCCAGTACTTC.

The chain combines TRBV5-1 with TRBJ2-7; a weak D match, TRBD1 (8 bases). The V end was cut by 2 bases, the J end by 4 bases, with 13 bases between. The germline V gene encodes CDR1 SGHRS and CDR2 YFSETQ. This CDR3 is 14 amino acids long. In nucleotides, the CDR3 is TGCGCCAGCAGCTTACAGGGGGGGTTTTACGAGCAGTACTTC. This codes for CASSLQGGFYEQYF.

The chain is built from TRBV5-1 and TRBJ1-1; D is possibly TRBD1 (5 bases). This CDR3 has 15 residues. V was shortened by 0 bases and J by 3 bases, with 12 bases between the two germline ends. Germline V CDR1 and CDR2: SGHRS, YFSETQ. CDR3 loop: CASSLAGRADTEAFF. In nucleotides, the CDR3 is TGCGCCAGCAGCTTGGCCGGCAGGGCGGACACTGAAGCTTTCTTT.

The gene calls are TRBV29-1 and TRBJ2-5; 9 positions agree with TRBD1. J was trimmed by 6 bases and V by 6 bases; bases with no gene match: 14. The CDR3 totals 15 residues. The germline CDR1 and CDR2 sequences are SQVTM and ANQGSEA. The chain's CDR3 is CSVSPGQGSGKTQYF. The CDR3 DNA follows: TGCAGCGTCTCACCGGGACAGGGATCGGGGAAGACCCAGTACTTC. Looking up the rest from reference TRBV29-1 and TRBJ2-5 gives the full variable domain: SAVISQKPSRDICQRGTSLTIQCQVDSQVTMMFWYRQQPGQSLTLIATANQGSEATYESGFVIDKFPISRPNLTFSTLTVSNMSPEDSSIYLCSVSPGQGSGKTQYFGPGTRLLVL.

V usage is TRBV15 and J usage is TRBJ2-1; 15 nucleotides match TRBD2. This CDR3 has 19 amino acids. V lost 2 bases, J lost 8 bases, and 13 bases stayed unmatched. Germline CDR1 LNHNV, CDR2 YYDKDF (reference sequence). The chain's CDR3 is CATSRSRTSGRENIHEQFF. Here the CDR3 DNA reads TGTGCCACCAGCAGATCCAGGACTAGCGGGAGGGAGAATATCCATGAGCAGTTCTTC.

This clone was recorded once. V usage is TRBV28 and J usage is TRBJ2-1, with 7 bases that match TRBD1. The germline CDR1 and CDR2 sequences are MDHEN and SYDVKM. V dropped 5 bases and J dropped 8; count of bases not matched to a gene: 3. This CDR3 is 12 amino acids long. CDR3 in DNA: TGTGCCAGCAGTGGACAGGTTCATGAGCAGTTCTTC. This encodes CASSGQVHEQFF.

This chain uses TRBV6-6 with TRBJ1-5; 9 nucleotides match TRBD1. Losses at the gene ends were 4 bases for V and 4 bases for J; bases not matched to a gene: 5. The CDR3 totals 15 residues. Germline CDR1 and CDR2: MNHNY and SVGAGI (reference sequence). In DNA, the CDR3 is TGTGCCAGCAGTTTTGCTGGACAGGGGAATCAGCCCCAGCATTTT. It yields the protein CASSFAGQGNQPQHF.

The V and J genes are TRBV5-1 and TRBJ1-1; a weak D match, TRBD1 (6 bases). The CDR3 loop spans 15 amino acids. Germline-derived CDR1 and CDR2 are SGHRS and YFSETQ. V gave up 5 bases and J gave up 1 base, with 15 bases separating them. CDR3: CASSPGTYGNTEAFF. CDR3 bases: TGCGCCAGCAGTCCCGGGACATACGGGAACACTGAAGCTTTCTTT.

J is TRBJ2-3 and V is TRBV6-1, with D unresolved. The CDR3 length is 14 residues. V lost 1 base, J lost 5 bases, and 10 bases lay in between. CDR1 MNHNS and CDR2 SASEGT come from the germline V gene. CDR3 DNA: TGTGCCAGCAGTGAAGGAATTATAGAAGATACGCAGTATTTT. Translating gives CASSEGIIEDTQYF.

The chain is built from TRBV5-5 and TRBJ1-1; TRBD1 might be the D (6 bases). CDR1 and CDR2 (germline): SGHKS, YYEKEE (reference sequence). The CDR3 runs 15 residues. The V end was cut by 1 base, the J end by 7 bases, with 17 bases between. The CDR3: CASSLTGGRYGEAFF. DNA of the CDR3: TGTGCCAGCAGCTTGACGGGGGGCCGTTACGGTGAAGCTTTCTTT.

The DNA of the CDR3 is TGTGCCAGCAGGGGGACTAGCGGGAGAGATGAGCAGTTCTTC. Translating gives CASRGTSGRDEQFF. This rearrangement joins TRBV6-5 to TRBJ2-1; 14 nucleotides agree with TRBD2. The CDR3 totals 14 residues. V trimming: 6 bases; J trimming: 8 bases; junction bases outside the gene matches: 3. Germline V gene lookup returns CDR1 MNHEY and CDR2 SVGAGI.

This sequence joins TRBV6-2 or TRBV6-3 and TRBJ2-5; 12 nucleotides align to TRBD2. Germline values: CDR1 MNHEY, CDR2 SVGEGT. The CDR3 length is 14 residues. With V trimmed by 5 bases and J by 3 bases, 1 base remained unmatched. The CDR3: CASSRLAGEETQYF. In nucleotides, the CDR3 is TGTGCCAGCAGTCGACTAGCGGGAGAAGAGACCCAGTACTTC.

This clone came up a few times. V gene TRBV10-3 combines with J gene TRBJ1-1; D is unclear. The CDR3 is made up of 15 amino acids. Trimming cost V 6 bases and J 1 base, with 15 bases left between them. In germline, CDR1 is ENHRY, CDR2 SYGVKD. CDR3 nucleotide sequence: TGTGCCATCAGCCCCAGACGGGATGCGAACACTGAAGCTTTCTTT. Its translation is CAISPRRDANTEAFF.